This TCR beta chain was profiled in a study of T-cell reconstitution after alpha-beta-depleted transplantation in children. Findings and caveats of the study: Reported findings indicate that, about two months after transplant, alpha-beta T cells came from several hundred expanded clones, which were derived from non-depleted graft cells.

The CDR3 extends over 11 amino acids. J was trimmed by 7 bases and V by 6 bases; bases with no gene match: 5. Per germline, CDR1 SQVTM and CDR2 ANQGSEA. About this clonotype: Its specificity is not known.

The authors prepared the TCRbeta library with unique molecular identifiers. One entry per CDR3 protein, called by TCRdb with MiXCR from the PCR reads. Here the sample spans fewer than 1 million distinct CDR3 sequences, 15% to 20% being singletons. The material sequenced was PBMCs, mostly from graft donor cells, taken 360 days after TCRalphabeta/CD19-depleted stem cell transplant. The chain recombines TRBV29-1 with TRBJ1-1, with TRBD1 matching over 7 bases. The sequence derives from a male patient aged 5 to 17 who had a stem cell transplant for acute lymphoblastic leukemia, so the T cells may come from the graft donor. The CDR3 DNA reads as TGCAGCGTCAGACAGGGTAATGAAGCTTTCTTT. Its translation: CSVRQGNEAFF.